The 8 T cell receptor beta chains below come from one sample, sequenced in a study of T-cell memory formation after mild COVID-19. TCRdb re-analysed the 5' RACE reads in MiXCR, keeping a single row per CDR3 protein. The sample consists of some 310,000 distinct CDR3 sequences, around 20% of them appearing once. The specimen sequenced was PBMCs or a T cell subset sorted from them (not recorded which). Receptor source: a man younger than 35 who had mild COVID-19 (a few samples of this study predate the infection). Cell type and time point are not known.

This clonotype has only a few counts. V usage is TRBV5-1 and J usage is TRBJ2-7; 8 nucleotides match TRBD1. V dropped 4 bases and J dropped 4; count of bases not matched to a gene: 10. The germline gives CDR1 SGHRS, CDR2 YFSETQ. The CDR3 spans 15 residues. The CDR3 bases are TGCGCCAGCAGCCTAAGACAGGGGACCAAGTACGAGCAGTACTTC. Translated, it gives CASSLRQGTKYEQYF.

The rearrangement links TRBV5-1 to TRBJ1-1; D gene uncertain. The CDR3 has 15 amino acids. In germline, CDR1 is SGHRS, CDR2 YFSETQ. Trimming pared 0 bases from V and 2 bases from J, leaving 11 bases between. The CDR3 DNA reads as TGCGCCAGCAGCTTGGATATGGCGGCTAACACTGAAGCTTTCTTT. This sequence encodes CASSLDMAANTEAFF.

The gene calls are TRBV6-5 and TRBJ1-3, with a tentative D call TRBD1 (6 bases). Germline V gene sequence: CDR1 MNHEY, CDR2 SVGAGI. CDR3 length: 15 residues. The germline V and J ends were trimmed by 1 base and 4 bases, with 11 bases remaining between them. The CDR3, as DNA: TGTGCCAGCAGTTACTTAGGGGGAGCAGGAAACACCATATATTTT. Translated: CASSYLGGAGNTIYF.

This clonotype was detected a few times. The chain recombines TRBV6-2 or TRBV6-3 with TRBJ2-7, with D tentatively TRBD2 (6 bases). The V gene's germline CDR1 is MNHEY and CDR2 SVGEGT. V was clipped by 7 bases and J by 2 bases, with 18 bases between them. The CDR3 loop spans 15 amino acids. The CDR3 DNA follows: TGTGCCAGCACTACCACCGGGACGGGGGCCTACGAGCAGTACTTC. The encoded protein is CASTTTGTGAYEQYF.

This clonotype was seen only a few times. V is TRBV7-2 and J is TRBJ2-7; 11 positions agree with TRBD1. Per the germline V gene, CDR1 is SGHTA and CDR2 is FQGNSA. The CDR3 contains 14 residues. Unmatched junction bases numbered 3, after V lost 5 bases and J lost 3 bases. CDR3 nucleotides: TGTGCCAGCAGCCAGGACAGGGGGCTCTACGAGCAGTACGTC. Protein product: CASSQDRGLYEQYV.

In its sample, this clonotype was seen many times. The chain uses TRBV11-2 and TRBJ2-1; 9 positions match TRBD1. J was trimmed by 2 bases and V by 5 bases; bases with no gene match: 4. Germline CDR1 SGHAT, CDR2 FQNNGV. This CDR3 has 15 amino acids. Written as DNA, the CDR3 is TGTGCCAGCAGCCCCCGGACAGGGGCCTACAATGAGCAGTTCTTC. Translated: CASSPRTGAYNEQFF. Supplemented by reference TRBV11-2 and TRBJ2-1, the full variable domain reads EAGVAQSPRYKIIEKRQSVAFWCNPISGHATLYWYQQILGQGPKLLIQFQNNGVVDDSQLPKDRFSAERLKGVDSTLKIQPAKLEDSAVYLCASSPRTGAYNEQFFGPGTRLTVL.

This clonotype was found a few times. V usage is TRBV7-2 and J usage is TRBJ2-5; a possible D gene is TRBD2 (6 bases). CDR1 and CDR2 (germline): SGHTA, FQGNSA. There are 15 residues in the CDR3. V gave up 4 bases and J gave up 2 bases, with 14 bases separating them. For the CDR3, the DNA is TGTGCCAGCAGCTCCGGGACTTCCCTTCAAGAGACCCAGTACTTC. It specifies CASSSGTSLQETQYF. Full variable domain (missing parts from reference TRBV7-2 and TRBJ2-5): GAGVSQSPSNKVTEKGKDVELRCDPISGHTALYWYRQSLGQGLEFLIYFQGNSAPDKSGLPSDRFSAERTGGSVSTLTIQRTQQEDSAVYLCASSSGTSLQETQYFGPGTRLLVL.

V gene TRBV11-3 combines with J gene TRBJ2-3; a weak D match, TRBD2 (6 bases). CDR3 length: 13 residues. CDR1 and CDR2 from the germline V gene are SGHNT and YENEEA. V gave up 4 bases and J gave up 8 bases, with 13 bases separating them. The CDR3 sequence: CASSSEGGGTQYF. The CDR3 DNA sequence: TGTGCCAGCAGCTCGGAGGGAGGCGGTACGCAGTATTTT.